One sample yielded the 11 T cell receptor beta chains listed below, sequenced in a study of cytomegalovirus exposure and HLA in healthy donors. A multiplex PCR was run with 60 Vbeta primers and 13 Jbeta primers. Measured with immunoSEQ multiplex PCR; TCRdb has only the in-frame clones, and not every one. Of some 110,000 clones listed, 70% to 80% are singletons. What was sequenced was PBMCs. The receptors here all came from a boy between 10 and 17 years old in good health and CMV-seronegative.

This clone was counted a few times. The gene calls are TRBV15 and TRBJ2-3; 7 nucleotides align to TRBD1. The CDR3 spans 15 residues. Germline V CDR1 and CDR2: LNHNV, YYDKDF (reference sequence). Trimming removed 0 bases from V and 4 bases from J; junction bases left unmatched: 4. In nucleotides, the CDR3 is TGTGCCACCAGCAGAGAAGACAGGGCGGCAGATACGCAGTATTTT. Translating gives CATSREDRAADTQYF.

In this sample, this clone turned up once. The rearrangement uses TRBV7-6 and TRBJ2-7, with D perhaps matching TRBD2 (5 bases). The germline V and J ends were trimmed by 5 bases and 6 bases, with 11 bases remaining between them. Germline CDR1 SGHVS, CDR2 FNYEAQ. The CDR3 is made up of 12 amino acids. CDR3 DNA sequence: TGTGCCAGCAGCCCCGCGGCGGGCGAGCAGTACTTC. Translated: CASSPAAGEQYF.

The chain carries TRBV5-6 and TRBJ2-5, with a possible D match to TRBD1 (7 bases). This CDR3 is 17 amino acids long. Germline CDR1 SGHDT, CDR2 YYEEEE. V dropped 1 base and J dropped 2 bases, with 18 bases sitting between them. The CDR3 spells CASSLHGARGDQETQYF. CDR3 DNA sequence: TGTGCCAGCAGCTTGCACGGTGCCAGGGGGGATCAAGAGACCCAGTACTTC.

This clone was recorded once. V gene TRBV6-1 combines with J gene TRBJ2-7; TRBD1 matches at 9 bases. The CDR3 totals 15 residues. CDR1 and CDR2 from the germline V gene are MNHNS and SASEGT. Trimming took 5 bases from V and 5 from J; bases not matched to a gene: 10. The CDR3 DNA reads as TGTGCCAGCAGTCACCTCCGGGGACAGGGCGACGAGCAGTACTTC. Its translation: CASSHLRGQGDEQYF.

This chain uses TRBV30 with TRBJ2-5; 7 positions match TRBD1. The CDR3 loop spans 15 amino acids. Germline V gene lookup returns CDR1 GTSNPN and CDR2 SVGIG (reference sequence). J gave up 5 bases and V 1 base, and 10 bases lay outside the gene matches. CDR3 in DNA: TGTGCCTGGAGTGCGACCAGGGGGACGGGGGAGACCCAGTACTTC. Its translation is CAWSATRGTGETQYF.

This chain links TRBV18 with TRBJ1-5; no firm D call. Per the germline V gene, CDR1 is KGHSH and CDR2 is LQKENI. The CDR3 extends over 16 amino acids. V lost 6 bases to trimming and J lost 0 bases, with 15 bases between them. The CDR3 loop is CASSPTEDYSNQPQHF. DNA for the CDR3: TGTGCCAGCTCGCCCACAGAGGACTATAGCAATCAGCCCCAGCATTTT.

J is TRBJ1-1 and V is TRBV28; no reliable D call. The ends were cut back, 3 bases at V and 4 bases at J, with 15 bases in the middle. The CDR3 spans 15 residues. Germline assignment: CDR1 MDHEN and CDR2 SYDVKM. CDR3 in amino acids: CASSFTSNLGTEAFF. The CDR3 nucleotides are TGTGCCAGCAGTTTTACTTCGAATCTTGGCACTGAAGCTTTCTTT. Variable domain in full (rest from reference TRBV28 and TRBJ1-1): DVKVTQSSRYLVKRTGEKVFLECVQDMDHENMFWYRQDPGLGLRLIYFSYDVKMKEKGDIPEGYSVSREKKERFSLILESASTNQTSMYLCASSFTSNLGTEAFFGQGTRLTVV.

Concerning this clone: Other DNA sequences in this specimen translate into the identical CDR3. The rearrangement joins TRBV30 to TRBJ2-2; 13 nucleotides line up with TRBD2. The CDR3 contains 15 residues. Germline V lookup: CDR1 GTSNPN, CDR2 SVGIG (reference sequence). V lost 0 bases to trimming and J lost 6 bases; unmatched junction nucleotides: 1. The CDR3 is CAWSVLAGGPGELFF. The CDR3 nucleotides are TGTGCCTGGAGTGTACTAGCGGGGGGGCCCGGGGAGCTGTTTTTT. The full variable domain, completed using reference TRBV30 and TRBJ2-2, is SQTIHQWPATLVQPVGSPLSLECTVEGTSNPNLYWYRQAAGRGLQLLFYSVGIGQISSEVPQNLSASRPQDRQFILSSKKLLLSDSGFYLCAWSVLAGGPGELFFGEGSRLTVL.

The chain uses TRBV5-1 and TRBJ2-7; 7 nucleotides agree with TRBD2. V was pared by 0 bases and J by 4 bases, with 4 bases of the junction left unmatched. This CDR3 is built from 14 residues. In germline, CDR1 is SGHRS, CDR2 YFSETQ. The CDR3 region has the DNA TGCGCCAGCAGCTTGGCAGGACTAGGGTACGAGCAGTACTTC. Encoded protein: CASSLAGLGYEQYF.

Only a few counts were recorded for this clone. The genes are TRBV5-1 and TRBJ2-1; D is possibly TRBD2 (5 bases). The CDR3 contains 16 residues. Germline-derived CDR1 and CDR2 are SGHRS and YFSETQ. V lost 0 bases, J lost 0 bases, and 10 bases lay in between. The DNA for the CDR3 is TGCGCCAGCAGCTTGGCGAGGGCAGCCTCCTACAATGAGCAGTTCTTC. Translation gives CASSLARAASYNEQFF. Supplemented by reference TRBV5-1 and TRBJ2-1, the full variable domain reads KAGVTQTPRYLIKTRGQQVTLSCSPISGHRSVSWYQQTPGQGLQFLFEYFSETQRNKGNFPGRFSGRQFSNSRSEMNVSTLELGDSALYLCASSLARAASYNEQFFGPGTRLTVL.

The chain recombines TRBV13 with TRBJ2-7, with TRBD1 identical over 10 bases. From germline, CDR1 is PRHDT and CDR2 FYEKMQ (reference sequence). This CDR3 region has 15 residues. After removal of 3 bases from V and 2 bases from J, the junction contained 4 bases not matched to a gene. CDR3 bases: TGTGCCAGCAGCTTGCGACAGGGGGCAACCTACGAGCAGTACTTC. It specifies CASSLRQGATYEQYF.